Presented here are 12 T cell receptor beta chains from one specimen sequenced in a study of blood T cell repertoires in COVID-19. Method: immunoSEQ multiplex PCR; TCRdb's copy keeps in-frame clones and lacks some. In the table there are roughly 500,000 clones, 88% of which are singletons. Sequencing used PBMCs or T cells enriched from blood (not recorded which). The receptors originated from a middle-aged woman who had recovered from COVID-19.

This chain links TRBV7-9 with TRBJ1-1; 8 bases are shared with TRBD1. Trimming removed 1 base from V and 5 bases from J; junction bases left unmatched: 3. Germline V CDR1 and CDR2: SEHNR, FQNEAQ (reference sequence). CDR3 size: 14 residues. Here the CDR3 DNA reads TGTGCCAGCAGCTTAGATTACAGGGGGACTGAAGCTTTCTTT. It specifies CASSLDYRGTEAFF.

This clone was observed once. The CDR3: CASSLGSGSSGANVLTF. The CDR3 DNA reads as TGTGCCAGCAGCTTAGGAAGCGGGAGCTCTGGGGCCAACGTCCTGACTTTC. The chain combines TRBV7-9 with TRBJ2-6, with 8 positions matching TRBD2. The CDR3 covers 17 residues. The trim removed 1 base at V and 0 bases at J, leaving 2 bases unmatched. In germline, CDR1 is SEHNR, CDR2 FQNEAQ (reference sequence).

The count of this clone is one. The chain recombines TRBV7-9 with TRBJ2-7; perhaps TRBD1 as D (5 bases). From germline, CDR1 is SEHNR and CDR2 FQNEAQ (reference sequence). The CDR3 spans 14 residues. Deletions cut 2 bases from V and 0 bases from J, with 8 bases between. The DNA of the CDR3 is TGTGCCAGCAGCTTAACAGGAACCTCCTACGAGCAGTACTTC. Protein: CASSLTGTSYEQYF.

This rearrangement joins TRBV7-7 to TRBJ2-5; 7 bases are a match to TRBD2. The CDR3 is 15 amino acids. J gave up 1 base and V 6 bases, and 8 bases lay outside the gene matches. CDR1 is SSHAT and CDR2 is FNYEAQ in the germline V gene (reference sequence). In DNA form, the CDR3 reads TGTGCCAGCAGTTTGGGGGGGACCCTCCAAGAGACCCAGTACTTC. Its protein product is CASSLGGTLQETQYF.

V usage is TRBV7-8 and J usage is TRBJ1-2, with D maybe TRBD1 (5 bases). The CDR3 length is 15 residues. With 1 base removed from V and 3 bases from J, the gap between germline ends came to 12 bases. Per germline, CDR1 SGHVS and CDR2 FQNEAQ. CDR3 nucleotide sequence: TGTGCCAGCAGCTTAGAAGCAGGGTTGGACTATGGCTACACCTTC. Protein sequence: CASSLEAGLDYGYTF.

CDR3 coding DNA: TGCGCCAGCAGCTTCAGACAGGGATCCCAAGAGACCCAGTACTTC. It yields the protein CASSFRQGSQETQYF. The J gene is TRBJ2-5, the V gene TRBV5-1, with 7 positions matching TRBD1. The V gene's germline CDR1 is SGHRS and CDR2 YFSETQ. CDR3 size: 15 residues. V lost 2 bases and J lost 1; bases outside the gene matches: 5. Full variable domain (remainder filled in from reference TRBV5-1 and TRBJ2-5): KAGVTQTPRYLIKTRGQQVTLSCSPISGHRSVSWYQQTPGQGLQFLFEYFSETQRNKGNFPGRFSGRQFSNSRSEMNVSTLELGDSALYLCASSFRQGSQETQYFGPGTRLLVL.

CDR3 residues: CASTPGGYGYTF. CDR3 coding DNA: TGTGCCAGCACGCCAGGAGGCTATGGCTACACCTTC. This chain joins TRBV2 and TRBJ1-2; D remains unclear. Looked up from germline, CDR1 is SNHLY and CDR2 is FYNNEI. The CDR3 is 12 amino acids. Trimming cost V 7 bases and J 4 bases, with 10 bases left between them.

The V gene is TRBV7-2, the J gene TRBJ2-7, with no clear D. The germline gives CDR1 SGHTA, CDR2 FQGNSA. V was trimmed by 1 base and J by 1 base, leaving 11 bases between them. CDR3 length: 15 amino acids. In DNA form, the CDR3 reads TGTGCCAGCAGCTTAGGTCAGGCCCCATCCTACGAGCAGTACTTC. Encoded protein: CASSLGQAPSYEQYF.

The V gene is TRBV18, the J gene TRBJ1-4; D remains unclear. The CDR3 spans 15 residues. Trimming took off 3 bases at V and 7 bases at J, with 15 bases between the two ends. CDR1 is KGHSH and CDR2 is LQKENI in the germline V gene. The CDR3 nucleotides are TGTGCCAGCTCACCCCCATCGGGGAATGGTGAAAAACTGTTTTTT. Protein product: CASSPPSGNGEKLFF.

The rearrangement joins TRBV4-3 to TRBJ1-6; D is unresolved. V gave up 1 base and J gave up 7 bases, with 5 bases separating them. Germline V gene lookup returns CDR1 LGHNA and CDR2 YSLEER. CDR3 length: 13 amino acids. The DNA for the CDR3 is TGCGCCAGCAGCCAAGTTCTGAATTCACCCCTCCACTTT. This gives the protein CASSQVLNSPLHF.

The rearrangement links TRBV6-6 to TRBJ1-1; tentative D call: TRBD1 (5 bases). CDR3 size: 13 residues. Germline-derived CDR1 and CDR2 are MNHNY and SVGAGI (reference sequence). Trimming removed 4 bases at V and 4 bases at J, with 10 bases between. The chain's CDR3 is CASSSTGSTEAFF. CDR3 bases: TGTGCCAGCAGTTCAACAGGAAGCACTGAAGCTTTCTTT.

The rearrangement joins TRBV6-5 to TRBJ1-1; no clear D gene. V shed 8 bases and J shed 3 bases, with 10 bases lying between them. The germline gives CDR1 MNHEY, CDR2 SVGAGI. The CDR3 has 12 residues. The CDR3, as DNA: TGTGCCAGCCGGGTATGGGACACTGAAGCTTTCTTT. Amino acid sequence: CASRVWDTEAFF.